This T cell receptor beta chain emerged from a study of blood T cell repertoires in COVID-19. Across the whole study: There were acute and convalescent COVID-19 samples, and they came from the United States, Italy and Spain. T cells, B-cell-depleted T cells, or PBMCs supplied cDNA or gDNA.

As concerns this clone: One junction end disagrees with the germline gene, perhaps due to a read error.

Germline V lookup: CDR1 SNHLY, CDR2 FYNNEI. CDR3 size: 14 residues. In the original processing: Using reference gene primer amplification, nucleated cell counts were estimated. TCRdb keeps only in-frame clones here, not all; method: immunoSEQ multiplex PCR. The DNA was the basis for D and trimming; V, J and clone size are from that table. The table includes around 150,000 clones, roughly 71% detected once. The clonotype comes from an elderly woman with acute or convalescent COVID-19. The material sequenced was peripheral blood. This chain connects TRBV2 to TRBJ2-4; TRBD2 might be the D (6 bases). CDR3 residues: CASIERETKNIQYF. Written as DNA, the CDR3 is TGTGCCAGCATTGAACGGGAGACCAAAAACATTCAGTACTTC.